Shown below are 30 T cell receptor beta chains from a single sample sequenced in a study of blood T cell repertoires in COVID-19. Using immunoSEQ multiplex PCR, the repertoire was profiled, and TCRdb retains in-frame clones only, with some absent. The sample comprises around 250,000 clones, 70% to 90% of which are singletons, and 6.6% rests with the top ten. Specimen: PBMCs or T cells enriched from blood (not recorded which). All receptors come from a woman aged 50 to 60 who had been exposed to COVID-19.

V is TRBV15 and J is TRBJ2-2, with D possibly TRBD2 on 6 matching bases. The CDR3 sequence is 15 residues long. Per germline, CDR1 LNHNV and CDR2 YYDKDF (reference sequence). V was shortened by 3 bases and J by 1 base, with 9 bases between the two germline ends. CDR3 region: CATSRGGLNTGELFF. CDR3 nucleotide sequence: TGTGCCACCAGCAGGGGGGGACTGAACACCGGGGAGCTGTTTTTT.

V is TRBV6-5 and J is TRBJ1-3; D might be TRBD1 (5 bases). Germline V gene lookup returns CDR1 MNHEY and CDR2 SVGAGI. The CDR3 runs to 12 residues. The V gene lost 8 bases and the J gene lost 7 bases, with 12 bases spanning the gap. The CDR3 DNA is TGTGCCAGCGGGTACAGGAGTAACACCATATATTTT. This gives the protein CASGYRSNTIYF.

The CDR3 region has the DNA TGTGCCAGCAGCTCGCAGGGGGATAGTAGGGAAAAACTGTTTTTT. This codes for CASSSQGDSREKLFF. The genes are TRBV7-8 and TRBJ1-4; 7 nucleotides match TRBD1. V dropped 4 bases and J dropped 8; count of bases not matched to a gene: 10. Germline V gene sequence: CDR1 SGHVS, CDR2 FQNEAQ. The CDR3 sequence is 15 residues long.

The V gene is TRBV3-1 (or the pseudogene TRBV3-2), the J gene TRBJ1-2; D call uncertain. Germline lookup yields CDR1 LGHDT and CDR2 YNNKEL (reference sequence). The CDR3 runs to 14 residues. V was clipped by 1 base and J by 7 bases, with 13 bases between them. In nucleotides, the CDR3 is TGTGCCAGCAGCCAAGGGGGAGTGGGATCTGGCTACACCTTC. This sequence encodes CASSQGGVGSGYTF.

V and J are TRBV3-1 (or the pseudogene TRBV3-2) and TRBJ2-2; 11 bases are shared with TRBD2. CDR3 length: 17 amino acids. V dropped 0 bases and J dropped 6; count of bases not matched to a gene: 6. CDR1 and CDR2 (germline): LGHDT, YNNKEL (reference sequence). The DNA of the CDR3 is TGTGCCAGCAGCCAAGAGTTAGCGGGGGGGCTGTCCGGGGAGCTGTTTTTT. It yields the protein CASSQELAGGLSGELFF.

The gene calls are TRBV6-1 and TRBJ1-5, with a possible D match to TRBD1 (5 bases). This CDR3 region has 12 residues. V was trimmed by 2 bases and J by 9 bases, leaving 8 bases between them. Germline V lookup: CDR1 MNHNS, CDR2 SASEGT. The CDR3 reads CASSEWGGPQHF. The CDR3 DNA is TGTGCCAGCAGTGAATGGGGGGGGCCCCAGCATTTT.

The chain combines TRBV5-1 with TRBJ1-2, with D unresolved. V was pared by 0 bases and J by 8 bases, with 14 bases between. Germline CDR1 and CDR2: SGHRS and YFSETQ. CDR3 length: 14 amino acids. CDR3 DNA: TGCGCCAGCAGCTTGGGAGCAGCGGTAAACGGCTACACCTTC. It translates to CASSLGAAVNGYTF.

The gene calls are TRBV27 and TRBJ2-1, with D hard to call. V was trimmed by 4 bases and J by 6 bases, leaving 7 bases between them. CDR1 MNHEY and CDR2 SMNVEV come from the germline V gene (reference sequence). The CDR3 extends over 12 amino acids. The CDR3 DNA reads TGTGCCAGCAGTTCTACGATCAATGAGCAGTTCTTC. Its translation is CASSSTINEQFF.

J is TRBJ2-5 and V is TRBV30; D is possibly TRBD1 (5 bases). The germline V and J ends were trimmed by 0 bases and 3 bases, with 8 bases remaining between them. In germline, CDR1 is GTSNPN, CDR2 SVGIG (reference sequence). There are 13 residues in the CDR3. The CDR3 coding sequence is TGTGCCTGGAGTGTGGGGCGAAAAGAGACCCAGTACTTC. Translation: CAWSVGRKETQYF. The full variable domain, its missing parts supplied by reference TRBV30 and TRBJ2-5, is SQTIHQWPATLVQPVGSPLSLECTVEGTSNPNLYWYRQAAGRGLQLLFYSVGIGQISSEVPQNLSASRPQDRQFILSSKKLLLSDSGFYLCAWSVGRKETQYFGPGTRLLVL.

The rearrangement joins TRBV4-3 to TRBJ2-5; 12 bases match TRBD1. The CDR3 has 15 residues. V lost 4 bases and J lost 4; bases outside the gene matches: 4. From germline, CDR1 is LGHNA and CDR2 YSLEER. The CDR3 nucleotides read TGCGCCAGCAGCCCCGGGACAGGGGGCGGAGAGACCCAGTACTTC. This codes for CASSPGTGGGETQYF.

Here the CDR3 DNA reads TGTGCCATCAGGAGCGGGGGGGCCTCAGATACGCAGTATTTT. As protein: CAIRSGGASDTQYF. The chain employs TRBV10-3 and TRBJ2-3; 10 bases map to TRBD2. Germline values: CDR1 ENHRY, CDR2 SYGVKD. V lost 6 bases, J lost 4 bases, and 4 bases stayed unmatched. This CDR3 has 14 residues.

This rearrangement joins TRBV6-1 to TRBJ2-7, with 9 nucleotides matching TRBD1. The CDR3 consists of 14 residues. From germline, CDR1 is MNHNS and CDR2 SASEGT. V was pared by 3 bases and J by 3 bases, with 3 bases of the junction left unmatched. CDR3 sequence: CASSEDRGHYEQYF. CDR3 nucleotide sequence: TGTGCCAGCAGTGAGGACAGGGGTCACTACGAGCAGTACTTC.

The V call is TRBV27, the J call TRBJ1-4, with 9 bases lining up with TRBD1. The CDR3 extends over 13 amino acids. Trimming cost V 6 bases and J 7 bases; bases outside gene matches: 3. CDR1 is MNHEY, CDR2 SMNVEV, per germline (reference sequence). The CDR3 DNA reads as TGTGCCAGCAGGGGACAGGGCTCTGAAAAACTGTTTTTT. Protein: CASRGQGSEKLFF.

The chain combines TRBV19 with TRBJ1-2, with D perhaps TRBD1 (5 bases). The CDR3 consists of 13 residues. Between the trimmed V and J ends, which lost 8 bases and 4 bases, there was a span of 14 bases. Germline V gene sequence: CDR1 LNHDA, CDR2 SQIVND (reference sequence). The CDR3 sequence: CASSAGRGYGYTF. As DNA, the CDR3 is TGTGCCAGTTCTGCAGGGCGTGGCTATGGCTACACCTTC.

This chain uses TRBV4-1 with TRBJ2-3, with 8 bases identical to TRBD2. The CDR3 runs to 15 residues. Germline lookup yields CDR1 MGHRA and CDR2 YSYEKL. Trimming cost V 1 base and J 4 bases; bases outside gene matches: 4. The CDR3 reads CASSQGGGRADTQYF. CDR3 in DNA: TGCGCCAGCAGCCAAGGCGGGGGGAGGGCAGATACGCAGTATTTT.

CDR3 coding DNA: TGTGCCACCGACCGGGACAGGGGCCACGAGCAGTACTTC. Translation gives CATDRDRGHEQYF. V usage is TRBV28 and J usage is TRBJ2-7, with 10 bases that match TRBD1. CDR1 and CDR2 (germline): MDHEN, SYDVKM. V lost 10 bases, J lost 5 bases, and 8 bases stayed unmatched. The CDR3 is 13 amino acids. The complete variable domain, with remaining parts taken from reference TRBV28 and TRBJ2-7, reads DVKVTQSSRYLVKRTGEKVFLECVQDMDHENMFWYRQDPGLGLRLIYFSYDVKMKEKGDIPEGYSVSREKKERFSLILESASTNQTSMYLCATDRDRGHEQYFGPGTRLTVT.

The chain has TRBV6-5 and TRBJ1-5, with 7 bases identical to TRBD1. Germline V lookup: CDR1 MNHEY, CDR2 SVGAGI. V shed 6 bases and J 1 base; nucleotides not matched to a gene: 6. This CDR3 has 15 amino acids. The CDR3 reads CASSQQGLSNQPQHF. CDR3 coding DNA: TGTGCCAGCAGCCAACAGGGGTTAAGCAATCAGCCCCAGCATTTT.

The chain recombines TRBV5-4 with TRBJ1-4, with D tentatively TRBD1 (5 bases). The germline gives CDR1 SGHNT, CDR2 YYREEE (reference sequence). Trimming cost V 0 bases and J 4 bases, with 7 bases left between them. This CDR3 is 14 amino acids long. The CDR3 reads CASSLDRFNEKLFF. DNA of the CDR3: TGTGCCAGCAGCTTGGACAGGTTTAATGAAAAACTGTTTTTT. The full variable domain, completed using reference TRBV5-4 and TRBJ1-4, is ETGVTQSPTHLIKTRGQQVTLRCSSQSGHNTVSWYQQALGQGPQFIFQYYREEENGRGNFPPRFSGLQFPNYSSELNVNALELDDSALYLCASSLDRFNEKLFFGSGTQLSVL.

The chain joins TRBV7-9 to TRBJ1-4; D call uncertain. The CDR3 contains 15 residues. V shed 6 bases and J shed 8 bases, with 19 bases lying between them. Germline loops: CDR1 SEHNR, CDR2 FQNEAQ (reference sequence). CDR3 bases: TGTGCCAGCAGTGTACTCTTAGGCACGCGGGAAAAACTGTTTTTT. It translates to CASSVLLGTREKLFF.

The rearrangement joins TRBV19 to TRBJ1-2; 10 bases are shared with TRBD1. From germline, CDR1 is LNHDA and CDR2 SQIVND (reference sequence). V was clipped by 11 bases and J by 4 bases; unmatched bases: 7. The CDR3 consists of 13 residues. This CDR3 reads CAAETGGRYGYTF. Here the CDR3 DNA reads TGTGCCGCTGAGACAGGGGGCCGCTATGGCTACACCTTC.

The CDR3 spells CASSTTLNTEAFF. Written as DNA, the CDR3 is TGTGCCAGCAGTACAACCCTGAACACTGAAGCTTTCTTT. The chain carries TRBV6-5 and TRBJ1-1, with unresolved D. The CDR3 is 13 amino acids. V lost 5 bases and J 0 bases, leaving 7 bases between the germline ends. Germline V CDR1 and CDR2: MNHEY, SVGAGI.

The chain is built from TRBV7-3 and TRBJ2-2, with a possible D match to TRBD1 (5 bases). CDR3 length equals 16 residues. Per the germline V gene, CDR1 is SGHTA and CDR2 is FQGTGA. V dropped 4 bases and J dropped 5 bases, with 17 bases sitting between them. CDR3 coding DNA: TGTGCCAGCAGCTCGCGAAGGGGCAGCTCGACCGGGGAGCTGTTTTTT. Translation: CASSSRRGSSTGELFF.

J is TRBJ1-1 and V is TRBV5-1; the D is unclear. Germline-derived CDR1 and CDR2 are SGHRS and YFSETQ. Trimming left V 0 bases short and J 2 bases short, with 5 bases between. This CDR3 is 13 amino acids long. The CDR3: CASSLDINTEAFF. The DNA for the CDR3 is TGCGCCAGCAGCTTGGATATTAACACTGAAGCTTTCTTT.

The chain combines TRBV27 with TRBJ1-6; D uncertain. Trimming took off 1 base at V and 7 bases at J, with 14 bases between the two ends. The CDR3 has 16 residues. The germline gives CDR1 MNHEY, CDR2 SMNVEV (reference sequence). This CDR3 reads CASSLFPSPGNSPLHF. The CDR3 DNA sequence: TGTGCCAGCAGTTTATTTCCTTCCCCGGGAAATTCACCCCTCCACTTT.

The rearrangement uses TRBV7-8 and TRBJ1-6, with D maybe TRBD1 (6 bases). Trimming took off 5 bases at V and 9 bases at J, with 8 bases between the two ends. The CDR3 is 12 residues long. Germline V CDR1 and CDR2: SGHVS, FQNEAQ. The CDR3 coding sequence is TGTGCCAGCAGCCTCAGGGGTTCACCCCTCCACTTT. Its translation: CASSLRGSPLHF.

The chain joins TRBV6-1 to TRBJ1-6; D not certain. Between the trimmed V and J ends, which lost 1 base and 3 bases, there was a span of 4 bases. CDR3 size: 14 residues. The germline V gene encodes CDR1 MNHNS and CDR2 SASEGT. The DNA of the CDR3 is TGTGCCAGCAGTGAAGACAGCTATAATTCACCCCTCCACTTT. It encodes CASSEDSYNSPLHF.

J is TRBJ2-3 and V is TRBV5-1; 8 nucleotides align to TRBD2. This CDR3 is 16 amino acids long. CDR1 is SGHRS and CDR2 is YFSETQ in the germline V gene. J gave up 1 base and V 5 bases, and 9 bases lay outside the gene matches. The CDR3 loop reads CASRLDLGGGTDTQYF. The CDR3 DNA sequence: TGCGCCAGCAGGCTGGACCTCGGGGGGGGCACAGATACGCAGTATTTT.

The chain employs TRBV7-3 and TRBJ2-7, with TRBD1 as a possible D gene (6 bases). Trimming pared 5 bases from V and 0 bases from J, leaving 14 bases between. Germline loops: CDR1 SGHTA, CDR2 FQGTGA. The CDR3 extends over 15 amino acids. CDR3 nucleotides: TGTGCCAGCAGCCTTCAGGGGTCGAGCTCCTACGAGCAGTACTTC. This codes for CASSLQGSSSYEQYF.

The chain uses TRBV20-1 and TRBJ2-5; D possibly corresponds to TRBD1 (6 bases). The germline V gene has CDR1 DFQATT and CDR2 SNEGSKA (reference sequence). With 7 bases removed from V and 5 bases from J, the gap between germline ends came to 11 bases. This CDR3 is 11 amino acids long. In nucleotides, the CDR3 is TGCAGTGTCTCAGGGGTTGAGACCCAGTACTTC. This gives the protein CSVSGVETQYF.

The CDR3 coding sequence is TGTGCCAGCAGCCATAGGAGGGAAGGGACCGAGCAGTACTTC. Translation gives CASSHRREGTEQYF. The chain joins TRBV3-1 (or the pseudogene TRBV3-2) to TRBJ2-7; maybe TRBD2 (6 bases). With 3 bases removed from V and 6 bases from J, the gap between germline ends came to 15 bases. Germline-derived CDR1 and CDR2 are LGHDT and YNNKEL (reference sequence). The CDR3 sequence is 14 residues long.